The next 10 T cell receptor beta chains were all read from a single sample in a study of Graves' ophthalmopathy and Graves' hyperthyroidism. Amplification of the TCR beta CDR3 regions used RNA transcripts (as template). First-round RT-PCR employed HTBI primers, with a second-round multiplex PCR after it. Using its own MiXCR run on the multiplex PCR reads, TCRdb lists one record per CDR3 protein. The profile shows around 1.1 million distinct CDR3 sequences, about 36% of them singletons. The material sequenced was peripheral blood or thyroid tissue (not recorded which). The receptors derive from an adult man with Graves' hyperthyroidism.

This clonotype turned up a few times. CDR3 loop: CASSSPGQGFNEQYF. The CDR3 DNA reads as TGTGCCAGCAGTTCTCCGGGACAGGGATTCAACGAGCAGTACTTC. This chain uses TRBV12-3 or TRBV12-4 with TRBJ2-7, with 9 nucleotides matching TRBD1. The CDR3 length is 15 residues. V gave up 4 bases and J gave up 5 bases; unmatched junction bases: 9.

V is TRBV3-1 and J is TRBJ1-2; maybe TRBD1 (5 bases). CDR3 length: 15 amino acids. V lost 5 bases to trimming and J lost 8 bases, with 21 bases between them. Germline loops: CDR1 LGHDT, CDR2 YNNKEL (reference sequence). The CDR3 here is CASSEPPYRSGGYTF. CDR3 nucleotides: TGTGCCAGCAGCGAACCCCCTTACAGGTCTGGCGGCTACACCTTC.

This clonotype was counted only a few times. V usage is TRBV25-1 and J usage is TRBJ2-7; tentative D call: TRBD1 (5 bases). Germline V gives CDR1 MGHDK, CDR2 SYGVNS. This CDR3 contains 15 residues. V was trimmed by 8 bases and J by 1 base, leaving 18 bases between them. The CDR3 region is CASSPAGWGSYEQYF. CDR3 in DNA: TGTGCCAGCTCACCAGCAGGGTGGGGATCCTACGAGCAGTACTTC.

The gene calls are TRBV19 and TRBJ2-7; D gene ambiguous. Trimming pared 5 bases from V and 2 bases from J, leaving 13 bases between. Germline V gene lookup returns CDR1 LNHDA and CDR2 SQIVND (reference sequence). CDR3 size: 14 residues. The CDR3 spells CASSFNSPPYEQYF. In DNA, the CDR3 is TGTGCCAGTAGTTTCAACAGTCCGCCCTACGAGCAGTACTTC.

This clonotype was counted a few times. The chain uses TRBV27 and TRBJ1-6; D remains ambiguous. This CDR3 has 13 residues. Trimming removed 2 bases from V and 10 bases from J, with 9 bases in between. Germline values: CDR1 MNHEY, CDR2 SMNVEV (reference sequence). As DNA, the CDR3 is TGTGCCAGCAGTTTAGGCATAGCCTCACCCCTCCACTTT. Its translation is CASSLGIASPLHF.

The rearrangement links TRBV10-2 to TRBJ2-2, with a tentative D call TRBD1 (6 bases). The CDR3 has 16 residues. CDR1 WSHSY and CDR2 SAAADI come from the germline V gene. Deletions cut 4 bases from V and 6 bases from J, with 18 bases between. The CDR3 is CASSAGQLGSPGELFF. CDR3 bases: TGCGCCAGCAGTGCCGGACAGCTGGGGAGTCCCGGGGAGCTGTTTTTT.

This clonotype was picked up many times. This chain connects TRBV2 to TRBJ1-6; TRBD1 agrees at 7 bases. Looked up from germline, CDR1 is SNHLY and CDR2 is FYNNEI. The CDR3 has 15 amino acids. J gave up 8 bases and V 7 bases, and 11 bases lay outside the gene matches. The CDR3, as DNA: TGTGCCAGCAACCTGGACAGGCAGCTCGATTCACCCCTCCACTTT. Translated: CASNLDRQLDSPLHF.

The gene calls are TRBV4-3 and TRBJ2-2; the D gene is possibly TRBD2 (5 bases). The CDR3 is made up of 16 amino acids. Trimming took 1 base from V and 4 from J, leaving 13 bases between them. CDR1 is LGHNA and CDR2 is YSLEER in the germline V gene. The CDR3 region is CASSQVTSGGTGELFF. The CDR3 bases are TGCGCCAGCAGCCAAGTAACAAGCGGCGGCACCGGGGAGCTGTTTTTT.

Worth noting for this clonotype: A much larger clone differs by one base, so this may be a read error. The V call is TRBV20-1, the J call TRBJ1-2; a possible D gene is TRBD1 (6 bases). CDR1 is DFQATT, CDR2 SNEGSKA, per germline (reference sequence). Between the trimmed V and J ends, which lost 1 base and 8 bases, there was a span of 14 bases. The CDR3 has 13 residues. The DNA of the CDR3 is TGCAGTGCTAGAGGCGGCAGGGGTTACGGCTACACCTTC. Translation: CSARGGRGYGYTF.

This clonotype was detected ten times or more. V is TRBV7-9 and J is TRBJ2-7; D is unclear. Germline V gives CDR1 SEHNR, CDR2 FQNEAQ (reference sequence). The CDR3 consists of 14 residues. The ends were cut back, 0 bases at V and 7 bases at J, with 13 bases in the middle. DNA of the CDR3: TGTGCCAGCAGCTTAGCGGGCCGAGGCGGAGAGCAGTACTTC. It is translated as CASSLAGRGGEQYF.